The sequence of this T cell receptor (beta chain) was determined in a study of Graves' ophthalmopathy and Graves' hyperthyroidism. For repertoire sequencing, the TCR beta CDR3 regions were amplified from RNA transcripts. The authors performed first-round RT-PCR with HTBI primers and then a second-round multiplex PCR. Each CDR3 protein gets one entry after TCRdb re-called the multiplex PCR reads with MiXCR. In the table there are about 550,000 distinct CDR3 sequences, roughly 39% of which are singletons. Note on this clonotype: A clone one base away is much larger, so this may be a read error. Lacking the conserved final phenylalanine or tryptophan, this CDR3 likely reflects a read error.

CDR3 size: 14 residues. Germline V gives CDR1 SNHLY, CDR2 FYNNEI. The ends were cut back, 4 bases at V and 7 bases at J, with 14 bases in the middle. Sequenced material: peripheral blood or thyroid tissue (not recorded which). The chain is built from TRBV2 and TRBJ1-5; D is perhaps TRBD1 (6 bases). The TCR comes from an adult man with Graves' hyperthyroidism. CDR3 nucleotides: TGTGCCAGCAGTGTTCGGGGGGCCGAACAGCCCCAGCATCTT. Its protein product is CASSVRGAEQPQHL.